The rows below give T cell receptor beta chains drawn from one sample of a study of blood T cell repertoires in COVID-19. Only in-frame clones appear in the TCRdb table, and some are missing; sequencing was by immunoSEQ multiplex PCR. The data show under 500,000 clones, approximately 90% seen once. Sample: PBMCs or T cells enriched from blood (not recorded which). These receptors all stem from a woman between 18 and 30 years old with acute COVID-19. Each CDR3 is given with its conserved first and last residue. The D gene is left open where the match is weak. Rows may omit the clone size; those that give it use once, few, many or a size class.

J: TRBJ2-7; V: TRBV5-6; D: .; size: .; CDR3: CASSLRQAYEQYF; DNA: TGTGCCAGCAGCCTACGACAGGCCTACGAGCAGTACTTC
J: TRBJ2-2; V: TRBV10-2; D: TRBD2; size: .; CDR3: CASSVTSGNTGELFF; DNA: TGCGCCAGCAGTGTTACTAGCGGGAACACCGGGGAGCTGTTTTTT
J: TRBJ1-3; V: TRBV6-6; D: .; size: .; CDR3: CASSYRKSSGNTIYF; DNA: TGTGCCAGCAGTTACCGAAAGAGCTCTGGAAACACCATATATTTT
J: TRBJ2-1; V: TRBV12-3/TRBV12-4; D: .; size: .; CDR3: CASTPDSEQFF; DNA: TGTGCCAGCACCCCGGACAGTGAGCAGTTCTTC
J: TRBJ2-2; V: TRBV7-9; D: .; size: .; CDR3: CASSLTRRAGELFF; DNA: TGTGCCAGCAGCTTGACTCGGCGGGCCGGGGAGCTGTTTTTT
J: TRBJ1-3; V: TRBV5-6; D: .; size: .; CDR3: CASSLENGFSGNTIYF; DNA: TGTGCCAGCAGCTTGGAGAACGGGTTCTCTGGAAACACCATATATTTT
J: TRBJ1-1; V: TRBV28; D: .; size: .; CDR3: CASSLVFRGGTEAFF; DNA: TGTGCCAGCAGTTTAGTTTTCAGGGGAGGGACTGAAGCTTTCTTT
J: TRBJ1-4; V: TRBV20-1; D: .; size: .; CDR3: CSARSGEKLFF; DNA: TGCAGTGCTAGATCGGGAGAAAAACTGTTTTTT
J: TRBJ1-3; V: TRBV15; D: .; size: .; CDR3: CATSRDAGTNTIYF; DNA: TGTGCCACCAGCAGAGATGCCGGGACTAATACCATATATTTT
J: TRBJ1-6; V: TRBV13; D: .; size: many; CDR3: CASSLELGAPLHF; DNA: TGTGCCAGCAGCTTAGAGTTGGGCGCGCCCCTCCACTTT
J: TRBJ1-2; V: TRBV11-2; D: .; size: .; CDR3: CASSFSGGTSAGYTF; DNA: TGTGCCAGCAGCTTTTCGGGGGGAACCTCGGCGGGCTACACCTTC
J: TRBJ1-4; V: TRBV5-8; D: .; size: .; CDR3: CASPSRFFHREKLFF; DNA: TGTGCCAGCCCCTCGCGTTTTTTTCATCGTGAAAAACTGTTTTTT
J: TRBJ2-2; V: TRBV4-3; D: TRBD1; size: .; CDR3: CASSQEPSRGTGELFF; DNA: TGCGCCAGCAGCCAAGAACCCTCCAGGGGGACCGGGGAGCTGTTTTTT
J: TRBJ2-3; V: TRBV6-2/TRBV6-3; D: TRBD2; size: .; CDR3: CASSPGRAFSDTQYF; DNA: TGTGCCAGCAGTCCAGGGAGGGCCTTCTCAGATACGCAGTATTTT